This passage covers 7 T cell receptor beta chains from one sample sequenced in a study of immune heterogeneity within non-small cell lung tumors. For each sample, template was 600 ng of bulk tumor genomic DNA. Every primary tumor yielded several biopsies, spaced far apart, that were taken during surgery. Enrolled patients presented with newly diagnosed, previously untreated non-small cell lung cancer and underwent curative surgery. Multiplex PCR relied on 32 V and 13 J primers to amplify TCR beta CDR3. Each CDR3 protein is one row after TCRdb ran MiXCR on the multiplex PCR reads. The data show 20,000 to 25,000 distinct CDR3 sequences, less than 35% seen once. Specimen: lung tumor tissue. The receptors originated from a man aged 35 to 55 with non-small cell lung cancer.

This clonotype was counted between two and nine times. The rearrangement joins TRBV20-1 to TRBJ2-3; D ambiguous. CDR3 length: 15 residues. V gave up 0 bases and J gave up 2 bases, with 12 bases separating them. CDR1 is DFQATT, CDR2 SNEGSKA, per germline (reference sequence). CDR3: CSARDNGRITDTQYF. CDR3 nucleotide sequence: TGCAGTGCTAGAGATAACGGGCGGATCACAGATACGCAGTATTTT.

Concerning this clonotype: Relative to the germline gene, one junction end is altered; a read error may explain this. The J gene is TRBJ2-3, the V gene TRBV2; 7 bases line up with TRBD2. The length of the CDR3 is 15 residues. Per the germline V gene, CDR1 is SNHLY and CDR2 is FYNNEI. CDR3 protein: CAISEDAGGADTQYF. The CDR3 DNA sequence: TGTGCCATCAGTGAAGACGCTGGGGGGGCAGATACGCAGTATTTT.

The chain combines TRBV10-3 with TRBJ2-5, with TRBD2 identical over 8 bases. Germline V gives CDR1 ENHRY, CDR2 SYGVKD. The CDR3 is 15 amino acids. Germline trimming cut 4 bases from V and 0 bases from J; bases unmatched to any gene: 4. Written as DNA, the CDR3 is TGTGCCATCAGTGGGGGACTAGAGGACCAAGAGACCCAGTACTTC. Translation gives CAISGGLEDQETQYF.

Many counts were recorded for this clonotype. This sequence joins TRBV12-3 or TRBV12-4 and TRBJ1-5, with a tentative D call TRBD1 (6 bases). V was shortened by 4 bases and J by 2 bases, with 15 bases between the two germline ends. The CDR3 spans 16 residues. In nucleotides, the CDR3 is TGTGCCAGCAGTTCCCAGTCGGGGGGCGGCAATCAGCCCCAGCATTTT. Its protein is CASSSQSGGGNQPQHF.

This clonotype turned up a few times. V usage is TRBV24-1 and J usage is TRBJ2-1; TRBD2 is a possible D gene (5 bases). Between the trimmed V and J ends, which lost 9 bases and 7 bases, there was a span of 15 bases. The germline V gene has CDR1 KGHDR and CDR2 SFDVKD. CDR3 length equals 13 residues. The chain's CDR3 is CATGGRFYNEQFF. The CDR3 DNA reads TGTGCCACCGGCGGGCGGTTTTATAATGAGCAGTTCTTC.

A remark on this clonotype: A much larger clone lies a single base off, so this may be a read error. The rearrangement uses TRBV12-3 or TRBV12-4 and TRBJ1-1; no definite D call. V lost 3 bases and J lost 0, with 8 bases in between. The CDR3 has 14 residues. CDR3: CASSFYDMNTEAFF. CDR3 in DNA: TGTGCCAGCAGTTTCTACGATATGAACACTGAAGCTTTCTTT.

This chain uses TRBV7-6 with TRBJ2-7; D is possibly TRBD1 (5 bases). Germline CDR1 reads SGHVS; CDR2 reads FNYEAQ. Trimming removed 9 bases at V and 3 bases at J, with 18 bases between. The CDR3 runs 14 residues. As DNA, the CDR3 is TGTGCCAGTGCCCCTCAGGGAAGGTACTACGAGCAGTACTTC. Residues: CASAPQGRYYEQYF.